The present entry profiles one T cell receptor beta chain with its context. In the authors' methods: For nucleated cells, counts were estimated from reference gene primer amplification. Only in-frame clones appear in the TCRdb table, and some are missing; sequencing was by immunoSEQ multiplex PCR. The D gene and trimming were derived from the DNA, and the V and J assignments and clone size from that table. The sample includes about 120,000 clones, 85% to 90% of them seen just once. The data stem from a study of blood T cell repertoires in COVID-19. Per germline, CDR1 LNHNV and CDR2 YYDKDF (reference sequence). V lost 0 bases and J 0 bases, leaving 8 bases between the germline ends. This CDR3 contains 16 residues.

This TCR came from an older woman with COVID-19, enrolled during active disease. The J gene is TRBJ1-4, the V gene TRBV15; D is unclear. The source material was peripheral blood. CDR3 region: CATSRDRAATNEKLFF. In DNA form, the CDR3 reads TGTGCCACCAGCAGAGATAGAGCTGCAACTAATGAAAAACTGTTTTTT.